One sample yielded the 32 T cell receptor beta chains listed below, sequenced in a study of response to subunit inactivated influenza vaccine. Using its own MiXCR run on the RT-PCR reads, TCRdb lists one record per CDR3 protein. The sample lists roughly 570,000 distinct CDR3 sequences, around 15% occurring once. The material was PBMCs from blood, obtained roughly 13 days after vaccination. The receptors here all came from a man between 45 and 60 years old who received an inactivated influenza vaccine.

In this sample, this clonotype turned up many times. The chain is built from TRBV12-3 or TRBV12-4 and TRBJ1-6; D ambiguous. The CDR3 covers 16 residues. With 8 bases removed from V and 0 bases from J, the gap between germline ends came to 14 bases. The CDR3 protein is CASGSLRSSYNSPLHF. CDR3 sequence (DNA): TGTGCCAGCGGGTCTCTCAGGAGCTCCTATAATTCACCCCTCCACTTT.

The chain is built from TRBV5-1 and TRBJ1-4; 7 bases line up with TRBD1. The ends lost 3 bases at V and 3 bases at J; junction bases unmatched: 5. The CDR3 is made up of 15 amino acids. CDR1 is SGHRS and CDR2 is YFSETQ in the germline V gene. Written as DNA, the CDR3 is TGCGCCAGCAGCTCGACAGGGATGGCTAATGAAAAACTGTTTTTT. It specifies CASSSTGMANEKLFF.

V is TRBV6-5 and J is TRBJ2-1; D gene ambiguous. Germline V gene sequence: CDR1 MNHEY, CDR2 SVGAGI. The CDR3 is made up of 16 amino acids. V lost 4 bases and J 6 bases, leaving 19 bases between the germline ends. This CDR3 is CASSSPSTAKGNEQFF. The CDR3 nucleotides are TGTGCCAGCAGTTCCCCGTCAACCGCGAAGGGCAATGAGCAGTTCTTC.

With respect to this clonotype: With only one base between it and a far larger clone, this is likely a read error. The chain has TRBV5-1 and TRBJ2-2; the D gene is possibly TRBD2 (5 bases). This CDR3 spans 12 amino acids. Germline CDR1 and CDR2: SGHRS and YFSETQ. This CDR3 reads CASSLGAGELLF. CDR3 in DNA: TGCGCCAGCAGCTTGGGGGCCGGGGAGCTGCTTTTT.

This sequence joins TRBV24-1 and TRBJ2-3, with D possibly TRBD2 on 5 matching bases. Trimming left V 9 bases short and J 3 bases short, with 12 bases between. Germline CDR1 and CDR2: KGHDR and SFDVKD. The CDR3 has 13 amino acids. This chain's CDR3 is CATSHPGTDTQYF. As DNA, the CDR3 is TGTGCCACCTCACACCCGGGGACAGATACGCAGTATTTT.

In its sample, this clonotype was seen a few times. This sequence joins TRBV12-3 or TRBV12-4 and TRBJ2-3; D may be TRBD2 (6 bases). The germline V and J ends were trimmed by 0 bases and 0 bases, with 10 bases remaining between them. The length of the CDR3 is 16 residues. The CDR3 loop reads CASSLAAGTSTDTQYF. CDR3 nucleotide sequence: TGTGCCAGCAGTTTAGCGGCGGGAACTAGCACAGATACGCAGTATTTT.

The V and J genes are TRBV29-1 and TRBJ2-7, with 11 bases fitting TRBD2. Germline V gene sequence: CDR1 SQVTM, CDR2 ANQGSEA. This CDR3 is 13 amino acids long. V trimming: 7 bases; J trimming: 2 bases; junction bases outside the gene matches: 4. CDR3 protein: CSAQGLAAYEQYF. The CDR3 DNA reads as TGCAGCGCCCAGGGACTAGCGGCCTACGAGCAGTACTTC.

Written as DNA, the CDR3 is TGTGCCAGCAGCCACGGGACGAGCACAGATACGCAGTATTTT. It is translated as CASSHGTSTDTQYF. V and J are TRBV7-8 and TRBJ2-3; the D call may be TRBD1 or TRBD2 (5 bases each). This CDR3 has 14 amino acids. The germline V gene has CDR1 SGHVS and CDR2 FQNEAQ. Trimming removed 5 bases at V and 0 bases at J, with 9 bases between. Complete variable domain (other parts from reference TRBV7-8 and TRBJ2-3): GAGVSQSPRYKVAKRGQDVALRCDPISGHVSLFWYQQALGQGPEFLTYFQNEAQLDKSGLPSDRFFAERPEGSVSTLKIQRTQQEDSAVYLCASSHGTSTDTQYFGPGTRLTVL.

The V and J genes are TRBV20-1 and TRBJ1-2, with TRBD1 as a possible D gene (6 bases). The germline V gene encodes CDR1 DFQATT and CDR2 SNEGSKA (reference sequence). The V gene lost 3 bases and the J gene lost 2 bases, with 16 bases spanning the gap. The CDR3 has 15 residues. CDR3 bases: TGCAGTGCTAGTGGCCAGGGGAATAAGAACTATGGCTACACCTTC. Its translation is CSASGQGNKNYGYTF.

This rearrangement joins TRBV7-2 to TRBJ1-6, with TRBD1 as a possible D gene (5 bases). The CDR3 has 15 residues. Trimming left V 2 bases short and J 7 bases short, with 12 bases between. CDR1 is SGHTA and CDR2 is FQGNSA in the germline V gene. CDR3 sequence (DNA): TGTGCCAGCAGCTTACAGGGAGGGCGGAATTCACCCCTCCACTTT. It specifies CASSLQGGRNSPLHF. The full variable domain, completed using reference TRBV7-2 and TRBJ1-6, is GAGVSQSPSNKVTEKGKDVELRCDPISGHTALYWYRQSLGQGLEFLIYFQGNSAPDKSGLPSDRFSAERTGGSVSTLTIQRTQQEDSAVYLCASSLQGGRNSPLHFGNGTRLTVT.

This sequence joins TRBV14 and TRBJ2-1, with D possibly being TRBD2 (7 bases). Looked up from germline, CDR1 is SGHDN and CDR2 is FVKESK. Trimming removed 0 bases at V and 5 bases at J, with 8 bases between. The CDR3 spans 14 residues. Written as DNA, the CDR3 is TGTGCCAGCAGCCAAGAGGGGGGGCACAATGAGCAGTTCTTC. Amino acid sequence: CASSQEGGHNEQFF.

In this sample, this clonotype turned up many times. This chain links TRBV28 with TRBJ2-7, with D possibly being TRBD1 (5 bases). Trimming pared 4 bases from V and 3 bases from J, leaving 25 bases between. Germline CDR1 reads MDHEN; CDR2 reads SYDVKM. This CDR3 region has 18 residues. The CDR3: CASSSALSTGPRYYEQYF. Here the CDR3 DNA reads TGTGCCAGCAGTTCCGCCCTTTCAACAGGCCCCCGCTACTACGAGCAGTACTTC. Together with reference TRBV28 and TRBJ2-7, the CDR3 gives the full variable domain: DVKVTQSSRYLVKRTGEKVFLECVQDMDHENMFWYRQDPGLGLRLIYFSYDVKMKEKGDIPEGYSVSREKKERFSLILESASTNQTSMYLCASSSALSTGPRYYEQYFGPGTRLTVT.

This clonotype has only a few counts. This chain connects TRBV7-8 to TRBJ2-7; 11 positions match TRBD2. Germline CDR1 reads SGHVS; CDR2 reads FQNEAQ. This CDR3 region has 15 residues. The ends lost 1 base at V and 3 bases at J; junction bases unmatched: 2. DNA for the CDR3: TGTGCCAGCAGCTTAGTAGGGACTAGCGGCTACGAGCAGTACTTC. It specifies CASSLVGTSGYEQYF.

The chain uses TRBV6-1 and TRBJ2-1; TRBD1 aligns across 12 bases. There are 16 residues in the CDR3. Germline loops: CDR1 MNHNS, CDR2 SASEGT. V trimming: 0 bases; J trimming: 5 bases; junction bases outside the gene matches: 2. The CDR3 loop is CASSEAGTGGHNEQFF. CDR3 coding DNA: TGTGCCAGCAGTGAAGCCGGGACAGGGGGCCACAATGAGCAGTTCTTC.

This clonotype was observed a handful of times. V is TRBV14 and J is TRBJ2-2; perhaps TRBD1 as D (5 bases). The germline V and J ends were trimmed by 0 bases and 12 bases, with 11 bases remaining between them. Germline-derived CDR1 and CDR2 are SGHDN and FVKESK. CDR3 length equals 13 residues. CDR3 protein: CASSQDLDRKLFF. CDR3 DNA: TGTGCCAGCAGCCAAGATCTCGACAGAAAGCTGTTTTTT.

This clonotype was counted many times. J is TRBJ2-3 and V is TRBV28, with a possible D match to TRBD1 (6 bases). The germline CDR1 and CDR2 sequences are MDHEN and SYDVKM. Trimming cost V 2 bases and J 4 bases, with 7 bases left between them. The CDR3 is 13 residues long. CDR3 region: CASSLQGPDTQYF. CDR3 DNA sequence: TGTGCCAGCAGTTTACAGGGGCCAGATACGCAGTATTTT.

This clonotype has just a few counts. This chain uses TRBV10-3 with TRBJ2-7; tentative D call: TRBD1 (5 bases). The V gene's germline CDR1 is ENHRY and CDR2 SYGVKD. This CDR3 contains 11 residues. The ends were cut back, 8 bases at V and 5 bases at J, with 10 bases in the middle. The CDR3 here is CAIGASNEQYF. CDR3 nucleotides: TGTGCCATCGGGGCTAGTAACGAGCAGTACTTC.

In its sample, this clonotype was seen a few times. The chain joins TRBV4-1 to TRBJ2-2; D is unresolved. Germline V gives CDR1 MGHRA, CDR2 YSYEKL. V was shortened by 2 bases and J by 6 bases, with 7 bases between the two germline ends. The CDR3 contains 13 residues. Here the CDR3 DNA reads TGCGCCAGCAGCCAAACGGCTCCCGGGGAGCTGTTTTTT. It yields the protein CASSQTAPGELFF.

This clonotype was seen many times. The CDR3 is CASSPGPLNTGELFF. CDR3 sequence (DNA): TGTGCCAGCAGTCCCGGACCCTTGAACACCGGGGAGCTGTTTTTT. The chain couples TRBV12-3 or TRBV12-4 to TRBJ2-2, with D unresolved. The V end was cut by 5 bases, the J end by 1 base, with 11 bases between. The CDR3 covers 15 residues.

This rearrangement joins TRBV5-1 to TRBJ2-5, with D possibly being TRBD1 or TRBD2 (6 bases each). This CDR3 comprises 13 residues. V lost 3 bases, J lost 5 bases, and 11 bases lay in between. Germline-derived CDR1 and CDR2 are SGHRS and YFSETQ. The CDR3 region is CASSSGAPETQYF. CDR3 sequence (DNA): TGCGCCAGCAGCTCGGGGGCGCCGGAGACCCAGTACTTC.

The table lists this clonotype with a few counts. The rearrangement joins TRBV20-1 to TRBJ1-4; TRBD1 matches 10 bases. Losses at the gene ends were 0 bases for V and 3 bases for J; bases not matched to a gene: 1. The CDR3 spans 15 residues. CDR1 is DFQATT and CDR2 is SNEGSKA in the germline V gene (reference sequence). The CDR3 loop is CSARETGGPNEKLFF. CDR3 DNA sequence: TGCAGTGCTAGAGAGACAGGGGGCCCTAATGAAAAACTGTTTTTT.

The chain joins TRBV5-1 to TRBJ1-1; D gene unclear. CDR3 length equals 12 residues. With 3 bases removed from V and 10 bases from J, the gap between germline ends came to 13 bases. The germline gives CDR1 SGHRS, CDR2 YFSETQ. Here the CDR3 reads CASSSRESGAFF. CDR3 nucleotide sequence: TGCGCCAGCAGCTCCCGGGAATCGGGAGCTTTCTTT. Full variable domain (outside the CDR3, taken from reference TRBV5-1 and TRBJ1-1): KAGVTQTPRYLIKTRGQQVTLSCSPISGHRSVSWYQQTPGQGLQFLFEYFSETQRNKGNFPGRFSGRQFSNSRSEMNVSTLELGDSALYLCASSSRESGAFFGQGTRLTVV.

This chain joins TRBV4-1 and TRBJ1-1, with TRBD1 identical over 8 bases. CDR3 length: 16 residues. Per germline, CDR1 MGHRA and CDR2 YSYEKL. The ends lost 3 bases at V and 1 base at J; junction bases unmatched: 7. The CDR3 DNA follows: TGCGCCAGCAGCCAGGGCGCGGGACAGGAGAACACTGAAGCTTTCTTT. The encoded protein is CASSQGAGQENTEAFF.

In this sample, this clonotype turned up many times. In DNA form, the CDR3 reads TGCGCCAGCAGCCTAACAGCCGACGGGGCCCAGTACTTC. This gives the protein CASSLTADGAQYF. The chain employs TRBV5-1 and TRBJ2-5, with D possibly TRBD2 on 5 matching bases. Trimming left V 4 bases short and J 9 bases short, with 16 bases between. This CDR3 comprises 13 residues. Germline-derived CDR1 and CDR2 are SGHRS and YFSETQ.

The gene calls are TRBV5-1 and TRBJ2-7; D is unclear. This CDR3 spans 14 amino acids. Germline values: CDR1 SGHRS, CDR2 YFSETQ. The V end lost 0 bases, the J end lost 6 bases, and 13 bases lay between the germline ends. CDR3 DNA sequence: TGCGCCAGCAGCTTGGAGGTCAGTCTCGGCGAGCAGTACTTC. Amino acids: CASSLEVSLGEQYF.

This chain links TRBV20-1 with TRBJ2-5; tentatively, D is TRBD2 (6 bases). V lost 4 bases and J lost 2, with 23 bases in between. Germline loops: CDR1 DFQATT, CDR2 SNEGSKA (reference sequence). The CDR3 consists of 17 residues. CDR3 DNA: TGCAGTGCTAAAATATTTAGTGCGGGGAGGCAACAAGAGACCCAGTACTTC. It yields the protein CSAKIFSAGRQQETQYF.

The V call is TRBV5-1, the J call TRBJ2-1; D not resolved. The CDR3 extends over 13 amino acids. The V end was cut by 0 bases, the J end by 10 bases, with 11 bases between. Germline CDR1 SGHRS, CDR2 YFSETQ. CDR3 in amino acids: CASSLAPRREQFF. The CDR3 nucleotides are TGCGCCAGCAGCTTGGCCCCGAGGCGGGAGCAGTTCTTC.

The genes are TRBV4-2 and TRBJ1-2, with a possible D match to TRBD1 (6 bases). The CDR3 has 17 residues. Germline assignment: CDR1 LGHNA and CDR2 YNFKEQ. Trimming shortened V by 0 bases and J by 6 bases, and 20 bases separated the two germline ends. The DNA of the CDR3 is TGTGCCAGCAGCCAAGATCTGAGGTCAGGGAGGACAGATGGCTACACCTTC. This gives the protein CASSQDLRSGRTDGYTF.

Here the CDR3 reads CASSGGGLSTEAFF. CDR3 coding DNA: TGTGCCAGCAGCGGAGGGGGCTTGAGCACTGAAGCTTTCTTT. The chain recombines TRBV9 with TRBJ1-1; 7 nucleotides align to TRBD1. Germline trimming cut 3 bases from V and 4 bases from J; bases unmatched to any gene: 6. The CDR3 extends over 14 amino acids. Germline assignment: CDR1 SGDLS and CDR2 YYNGEE.

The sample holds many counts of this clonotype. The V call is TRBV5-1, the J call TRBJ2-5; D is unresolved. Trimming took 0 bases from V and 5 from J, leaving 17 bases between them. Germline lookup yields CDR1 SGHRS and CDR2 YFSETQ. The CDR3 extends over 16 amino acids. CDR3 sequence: CASSLGISTYLETQYF. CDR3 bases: TGCGCCAGCAGCTTGGGAATCTCAACCTATTTGGAGACCCAGTACTTC.

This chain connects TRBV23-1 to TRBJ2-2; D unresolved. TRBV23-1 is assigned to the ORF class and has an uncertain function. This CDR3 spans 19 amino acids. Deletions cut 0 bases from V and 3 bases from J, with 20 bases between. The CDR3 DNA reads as TGCGCCAGCAGTCAATCGAAGAAGCAGGCCCATTCTTACACCGGGGAGCTGTTTTTT. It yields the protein CASSQSKKQAHSYTGELFF.

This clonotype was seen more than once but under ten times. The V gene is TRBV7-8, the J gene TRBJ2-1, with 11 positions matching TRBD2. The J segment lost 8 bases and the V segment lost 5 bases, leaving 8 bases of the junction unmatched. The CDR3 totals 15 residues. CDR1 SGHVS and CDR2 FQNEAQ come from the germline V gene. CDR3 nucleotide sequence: TGTGCCAGCAGCCGCCTAGCGGGAGGTTCCTATGAGCAGTTCTTC. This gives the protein CASSRLAGGSYEQFF.